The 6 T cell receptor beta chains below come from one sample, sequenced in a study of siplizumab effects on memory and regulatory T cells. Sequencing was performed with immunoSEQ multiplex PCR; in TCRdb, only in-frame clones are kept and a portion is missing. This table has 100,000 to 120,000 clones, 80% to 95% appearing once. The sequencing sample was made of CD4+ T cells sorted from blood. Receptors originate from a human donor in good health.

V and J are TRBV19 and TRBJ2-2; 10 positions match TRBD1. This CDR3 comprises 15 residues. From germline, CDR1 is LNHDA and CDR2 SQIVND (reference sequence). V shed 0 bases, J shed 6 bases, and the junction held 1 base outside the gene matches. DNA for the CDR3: TGTGCCAGTAGTATAGAGGACAGGGGGTCCGGGGAGCTGTTTTTT. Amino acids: CASSIEDRGSGELFF.

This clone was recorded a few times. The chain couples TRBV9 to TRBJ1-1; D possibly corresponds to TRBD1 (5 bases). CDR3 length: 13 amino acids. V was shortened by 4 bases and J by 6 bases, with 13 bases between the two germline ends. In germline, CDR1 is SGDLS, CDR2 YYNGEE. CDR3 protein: CASSIGGVAEAFF. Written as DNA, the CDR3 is TGTGCCAGCAGCATCGGGGGGGTTGCTGAAGCTTTCTTT.

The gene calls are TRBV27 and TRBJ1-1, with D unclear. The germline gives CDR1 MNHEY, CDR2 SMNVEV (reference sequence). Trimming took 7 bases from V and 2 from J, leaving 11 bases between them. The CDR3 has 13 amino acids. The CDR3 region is CASTGYFNTEAFF. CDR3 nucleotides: TGTGCCAGCACCGGGTACTTCAACACTGAAGCTTTCTTT.

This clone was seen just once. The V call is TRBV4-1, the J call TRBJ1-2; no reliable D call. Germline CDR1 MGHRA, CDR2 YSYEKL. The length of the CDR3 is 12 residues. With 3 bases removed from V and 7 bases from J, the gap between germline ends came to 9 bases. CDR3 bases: TGCGCCAGCAGCCACCCCTTCGGTGGCTACACCTTC. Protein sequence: CASSHPFGGYTF.

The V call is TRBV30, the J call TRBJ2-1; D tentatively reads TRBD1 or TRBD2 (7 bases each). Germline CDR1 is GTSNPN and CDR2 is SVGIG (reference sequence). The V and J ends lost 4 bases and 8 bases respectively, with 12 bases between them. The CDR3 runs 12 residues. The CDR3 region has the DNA TGTGCCTGGACAGGGGGAGGGGATGAGCAGTTCTTC. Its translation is CAWTGGGDEQFF. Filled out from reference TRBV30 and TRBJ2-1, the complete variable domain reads SQTIHQWPATLVQPVGSPLSLECTVEGTSNPNLYWYRQAAGRGLQLLFYSVGIGQISSEVPQNLSASRPQDRQFILSSKKLLLSDSGFYLCAWTGGGDEQFFGPGTRLTVL.

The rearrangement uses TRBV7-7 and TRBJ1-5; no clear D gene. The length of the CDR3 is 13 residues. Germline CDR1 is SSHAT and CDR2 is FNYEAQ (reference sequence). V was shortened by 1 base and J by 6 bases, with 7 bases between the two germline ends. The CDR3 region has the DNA TGTGCCAGCAGCTTAGAGCTTGGTCAGCCCCAGCATTTT. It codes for CASSLELGQPQHF.